This T cell receptor (beta chain) was sequenced in a study of CD8+CD57+ T cells in acquired aplastic anemia. At the level of the study: The average read count for CD4+ cells in healthy donors was roughly 10 million.

General study points: Patients and controls shared roughly 31 CD8+ CDR3 sequences, highly expressed in patients. Patients and controls had CD8+ Simpson's diversity values that were not significantly distinct.

The junction had 7 bases not matched to a gene; V was cut back by 5 bases and J by 5 bases. CDR1 is SGHVS, CDR2 FNYEAQ, per germline. The CDR3 is 14 amino acids. The template for TCR beta VDJ and CDR3 sequence profiling was genomic DNA. TCRdb fed the reads into MiXCR, producing one record per CDR3 protein. This sample yields hundreds of thousands of distinct CDR3 sequences, of which around 68% are seen a single time; more than 3.5% belongs to the top ten. This clonotype was recorded many times. Antigen: not known. The sequence derives from a human donor in good health, serving as a control. The J gene is TRBJ2-5, the V gene TRBV7-6; TRBD2 aligns across 8 bases. What was sequenced was sorted CD4+, CD8+, or CD8+CD57+ T cells (not recorded which) from PBMCs. CDR3 region: CASSDGGAKETQYF. The CDR3, as DNA: TGTGCCAGCAGCGACGGGGGGGCCAAGGAGACCCAGTACTTC.